These 21 T cell receptor beta chains came from one sample sequenced in a study of regulatory T cells in long-lasting Graves disease. Arm-PCR of CDR3 regions and iRepertoire HTBI primers were the basis on which TCR beta libraries were built. TCRdb redid the calling of the multiplex PCR reads with MiXCR, one entry per CDR3 protein. The table includes about 540,000 distinct CDR3 sequences, approximately 13% detected once. Time point indicated: newly diagnosed GD, antithyroid drugs for less than 3 months. PBMCs provided the RNA from which the TCR library was made. The same sample was also used in a study of T cells in Graves' hyperthyroidism and ophthalmopathy.

The sample here was peripheral blood mononuclear cells (PBMCs), taken at new diagnosis, from a patient treated with antithyroid drugs. These receptors originate from a man younger than 40 with Graves disease.

The DNA of the CDR3 is TGTGCCACCAGTGGTCGGGAGGGTACAGATACGCAGTATTTT. Translation: CATSGREGTDTQYF. The chain uses TRBV24-1 and TRBJ2-3; 8 nucleotides match TRBD2. The CDR3 is 14 residues long. CDR1 is KGHDR, CDR2 SFDVKD, per germline. Unmatched junction bases numbered 3, after V lost 5 bases and J lost 3 bases.

Many counts were recorded for this clonotype. The chain uses TRBV11-2 and TRBJ2-7, with 9 bases aligning to TRBD1. Per germline, CDR1 SGHAT and CDR2 FQNNGV. This CDR3 contains 18 residues. The trim removed 0 bases at V and 2 bases at J, leaving 11 bases unmatched. The CDR3 bases are TGTGCCAGCAGCTTAGATACCCCGGGACAGGGAGGACCCTACGAGCAGTACTTC. Its protein is CASSLDTPGQGGPYEQYF.

This clonotype was seen only once. The V gene is TRBV7-9, the J gene TRBJ2-1, with 7 bases fitting TRBD2. The end of the DNA aligns better with TRBJ2-5, so the J call may be wrong. There are 16 residues in the CDR3. CDR1 SEHNR and CDR2 FQNEAQ come from the germline V gene (reference sequence). The CDR3 DNA reads as TGTGCCAGCAGCTTAGGTTCCGGGAGGACCTGGGAGACCCAGTACTTC. Translating it yields CASSLGSGRTWETQYF.

The chain is built from TRBV27 and TRBJ1-1; 8 bases align to TRBD1. CDR1 is MNHEY, CDR2 SMNVEV, per germline (reference sequence). The CDR3 runs to 15 residues. With V trimmed by 0 bases and J by 3 bases, 3 bases remained unmatched. CDR3: CASSLSRTGHTEAFF. CDR3 coding DNA: TGTGCCAGCAGTTTATCCCGGACAGGGCACACTGAAGCTTTCTTT.

Regarding this clonotype: It may be a read error: a sequence one base away is much more abundant. The chain uses TRBV12-3 or TRBV12-4 and TRBJ1-4; TRBD1 is a possible D gene (6 bases). The CDR3 runs 14 residues. V was clipped by 3 bases and J by 12 bases, with 17 bases between them. The CDR3: CASSLPGALGQLFF. The CDR3, as DNA: TGTGCCAGCAGTTTGCCAGGGGCCCTAGGGCAACTGTTTTTT.

This clonotype showed up just once. The V call is TRBV2, the J call TRBJ2-7; D is ambiguous. This CDR3 spans 14 amino acids. CDR1 is SNHLY and CDR2 is FYNNEI in the germline V gene. Trimming took off 6 bases at V and 0 bases at J, with 12 bases between the two ends. CDR3 residues: CASSQPLISYEQYF. CDR3 nucleotide sequence: TGTGCCAGCAGCCAACCATTGATCTCCTACGAGCAGTACTTC.

The chain is built from TRBV14 and TRBJ1-2; no definite D call. The CDR3 consists of 15 residues. The V gene lost 0 bases and the J gene lost 0 bases, with 8 bases spanning the gap. Per the germline V gene, CDR1 is SGHDN and CDR2 is FVKESK. The CDR3 nucleotides read TGTGCCAGCAGCCAAGATCTCACGGCTAACTATGGCTACACCTTC. Encoded protein: CASSQDLTANYGYTF.

This clonotype was seen only once. Likely a read error: the CDR3 ends without its conserved phenylalanine or tryptophan. The chain joins TRBV7-2 to TRBJ1-5; D remains ambiguous. This CDR3 region has 16 residues. Per germline, CDR1 SGHTA and CDR2 FQGNSA. V was clipped by 5 bases and J by 7 bases, with 21 bases between them. CDR3 nucleotide sequence: TGTGCCAGCAGCCAAGTTGCAGGAAGGGCTAGGCAGCCCCAGCATCTT. This encodes CASSQVAGRARQPQHL.

This clonotype was seen repeatedly, ten times or more. J is TRBJ1-6 and V is TRBV2, with D perhaps TRBD1 (5 bases). The CDR3 has 13 amino acids. Trimming left V 7 bases short and J 9 bases short, with 13 bases between. The germline V gene has CDR1 SNHLY and CDR2 FYNNEI. CDR3 bases: TGTGCCAGCAATAGGGGAAGGAGTTCACCCCTCCACTTT. It codes for CASNRGRSSPLHF.

The chain uses TRBV6-1 and TRBJ2-5, with D possibly being TRBD1 (7 bases). The CDR3 is made up of 13 amino acids. CDR1 and CDR2 from the germline V gene are MNHNS and SASEGT. The V end lost 6 bases, the J end lost 4 bases, and 12 bases lay between the germline ends. In DNA, the CDR3 is TGTGCCAGCAGAGGCGGGACAGTAGAGACCCAGTACTTC. Translated, it gives CASRGGTVETQYF.

The table lists this clonotype with many counts. The chain is built from TRBV20-1 and TRBJ1-2, with D perhaps TRBD1 (5 bases). CDR1 and CDR2 (germline): DFQATT, SNEGSKA (reference sequence). The CDR3 runs 14 residues. Trimming left V 0 bases short and J 4 bases short, with 12 bases between. The CDR3 DNA is TGCAGTGCTAGAGAGTCAGGGAATCTCTATGGCTACACCTTC. This encodes CSARESGNLYGYTF.

This clonotype was seen ten or more times. The CDR3 DNA reads as TGTGCCAGCAGCGGTAGCGGGAAGTCCTACAATGAGCAGTTCTTC. It is translated as CASSGSGKSYNEQFF. The rearrangement links TRBV9 to TRBJ2-1; 8 bases are a match to TRBD2. There are 15 residues in the CDR3. Germline CDR1 SGDLS, CDR2 YYNGEE. V gave up 3 bases and J gave up 1 base; unmatched junction bases: 3.

This clonotype was seen ten or more times. The genes are TRBV5-1 and TRBJ2-2, with 9 bases matching TRBD2. CDR3 length: 16 amino acids. Trimming took 2 bases from V and 6 from J; bases not matched to a gene: 8. CDR1 and CDR2 from the germline V gene are SGHRS and YFSETQ. CDR3 coding DNA: TGCGCCAGCAGCTTTCTAGCGGGAACCACGGCCGGGGAGCTGTTTTTT. It encodes CASSFLAGTTAGELFF.

This clonotype was seen ten or more times. This sequence joins TRBV15 and TRBJ1-4; TRBD1 is a possible D gene (6 bases). The germline V gene encodes CDR1 LNHNV and CDR2 YYDKDF (reference sequence). The germline V and J ends were trimmed by 0 bases and 3 bases, with 11 bases remaining between them. This CDR3 is built from 16 residues. The CDR3 sequence is CATSREYGGPNEKLFF. CDR3 nucleotides: TGTGCCACCAGCAGAGAATATGGGGGGCCTAATGAAAAACTGTTTTTT.

In its sample, this clonotype was seen many times. The genes are TRBV28 and TRBJ2-7; 9 bases map to TRBD1. Germline lookup yields CDR1 MDHEN and CDR2 SYDVKM. The CDR3 runs 14 residues. The junction had 3 bases not matched to a gene; V was cut back by 3 bases and J by 3 bases. CDR3 nucleotides: TGTGCCAGCAGTTTGAACAGGGGGCTCTACGAGCAGTACTTC. Translation: CASSLNRGLYEQYF.

This clonotype was seen many times. The chain couples TRBV30 to TRBJ2-5, with 7 bases matching TRBD1. Germline V lookup: CDR1 GTSNPN, CDR2 SVGIG (reference sequence). The V gene end was trimmed by 1 base and the J gene end by 5 bases; junction bases not matched to a gene: 4. There are 13 residues in the CDR3. The chain's CDR3 is CAWSDNRGETQYF. The CDR3 DNA reads as TGTGCCTGGAGTGATAACAGGGGTGAGACCCAGTACTTC.

The chain carries TRBV6-5 and TRBJ2-5; 10 bases match TRBD2. The CDR3 covers 17 residues. Germline CDR1 reads MNHEY; CDR2 reads SVGAGI. With 1 base clipped from V and 0 bases from J, the junction kept 5 bases outside the gene matches. CDR3 in amino acids: CASSYYRTSGYQETQYF. CDR3 sequence (DNA): TGTGCCAGCAGTTACTATAGGACTAGCGGATACCAAGAGACCCAGTACTTC.

A remark on this clonotype: This could be a read error, since a much larger clone is one nucleotide away. The J gene is TRBJ2-1, the V gene TRBV7-3, with D tentatively TRBD2 (5 bases). CDR1 is SGHTA and CDR2 is FQGTGA in the germline V gene. The CDR3 has 14 amino acids. CDR3 sequence reads: CASSGMSSYNEQSF. CDR3 bases: TGTGCCAGCTCGGGGATGAGCTCCTACAATGAGCAGTCCTTC.

This clonotype came up many times. The chain carries TRBV7-9 and TRBJ2-5, with unresolved D. Trimming left V 5 bases short and J 5 bases short, with 9 bases between. CDR3 size: 12 residues. Germline assignment: CDR1 SEHNR and CDR2 FQNEAQ (reference sequence). The CDR3 here is CASSPVAETQYF. As DNA, the CDR3 is TGTGCCAGCAGCCCTGTCGCCGAGACCCAGTACTTC.

This clonotype was counted many times. This rearrangement joins TRBV19 to TRBJ2-1, with TRBD2 matching over 11 bases. Trimming at V came to 7 bases and at J to 4 bases, leaving 9 bases not matched to a gene. Germline V gene lookup returns CDR1 LNHDA and CDR2 SQIVND (reference sequence). This CDR3 is built from 16 residues. CDR3 region: CASTARTSGQYNEQFF. DNA for the CDR3: TGTGCCAGTACCGCCCGGACTAGCGGGCAATACAATGAGCAGTTCTTC.

In its sample, this clonotype was seen a few times. The J gene is TRBJ1-3, the V gene TRBV29-1; D is uncertain. Germline V gene lookup returns CDR1 SQVTM and CDR2 ANQGSEA. CDR3 length equals 13 residues. Trimming stripped 2 bases from V and 1 base from J, with 6 bases between. CDR3 region: CSVEKGSGNTIYF. CDR3 DNA sequence: TGCAGCGTTGAAAAAGGATCTGGAAACACCATATATTTT. The entire variable domain, with the rest obtained from reference TRBV29-1 and TRBJ1-3, is as follows: SAVISQKPSRDICQRGTSLTIQCQVDSQVTMMFWYRQQPGQSLTLIATANQGSEATYESGFVIDKFPISRPNLTFSTLTVSNMSPEDSSIYLCSVEKGSGNTIYFGEGSWLTVV.